The clone carrying this T cell receptor (beta chain) has just one count. Germline loops: CDR1 SGHRS, CDR2 YFSETQ. V was pared by 0 bases and J by 3 bases, with 12 bases between. The CDR3 loop spans 15 amino acids. A multiplex PCR was run with 60 Vbeta primers and 13 Jbeta primers. Profiled with immunoSEQ multiplex PCR; TCRdb holds only in-frame clones, not every one. The repertoire holds over 150,000 clones, with around 80% as singletons. This entry is derived from a study of cytomegalovirus exposure and HLA in healthy donors. The sequenced sample consisted of PBMCs. The rearrangement joins TRBV5-1 to TRBJ1-1, with D hard to call. The clonotype originates from a young man in good health and CMV-seropositive. This CDR3 reads CASSLAGVWDTEAFF. In DNA, the CDR3 is TGCGCCAGCAGCTTGGCCGGGGTCTGGGACACTGAAGCTTTCTTT.